Listed below are T cell receptor beta chains from one sample, sequenced in a study of blood T cell repertoires in COVID-19. Produced via immunoSEQ multiplex PCR; TCRdb's table is partial and in-frame only. There are just under 300,000 clones in the sample; approximately 86% occur only once, and over 1% lies in the top ten. Sample: peripheral blood. These receptors were obtained from a man aged 70-80 years with acute or convalescent COVID-19. Each CDR3 is given with its conserved first and last residue. The D gene is left open where the match is weak. Some rows have no size entry. The others give once, few or many, or a class for an expanded clone.

size: NA; J: TRBJ2-1; D: TRBD2; V: TRBV5-1; DNA: TGCGCCAGCAGCAGCGGGACTACCAACTCCTACAATGAGCAGTTCTTC; CDR3: CASSSGTTNSYNEQFF
size: NA; J: TRBJ2-5; D: TRBD1; V: TRBV5-5; DNA: TGTGCCAGCAGCTGGACAGGGTGGGGTGAGACCCAGTACTTC; CDR3: CASSWTGWGETQYF
size: NA; J: TRBJ2-5; D: TRBD2; V: TRBV5-4; DNA: TGTGCCAGCAGCTTCAGCGGGGGAGGCGAGACCCAGTACTTC; CDR3: CASSFSGGGETQYF
size: NA; J: TRBJ1-3; D: TRBD1; V: TRBV28; DNA: TGTGCCAGCAGTTCCGCGGGACAGCTATACTCTGGAAACACCATATATTTT; CDR3: CASSSAGQLYSGNTIYF
size: NA; J: TRBJ1-6; D: NA; V: TRBV3-1/TRBV3-2; DNA: TGTGCCAGCAGCCAAGTTAACCCAGGCAATAATTCACCCCTCCACTTT; CDR3: CASSQVNPGNNSPLHF
size: NA; J: TRBJ1-4; D: TRBD1; V: TRBV4-3; DNA: TGCGCCAGCAGCCATCAGGGGAGCAGGGGGCAGGGCGAAAAACTGTTTTTT; CDR3: CASSHQGSRGQGEKLFF
size: few; J: TRBJ2-3; D: NA; V: TRBV4-1; DNA: TGCGCCAGCAGCCAAGTGGGGGCTCAAAATACGCAGTATTTT; CDR3: CASSQVGAQNTQYF
size: few; J: TRBJ1-2; D: TRBD1; V: TRBV12-3/TRBV12-4; DNA: TGTGCCAGCAGTTATGGACAGGGCTATGGCTACACCTTC; CDR3: CASSYGQGYGYTF
size: NA; J: TRBJ1-6; D: NA; V: TRBV28; DNA: TGTGCCAGCAGTTTTACAGGGCCTAATTCACCCCTCCACTTT; CDR3: CASSFTGPNSPLHF
size: NA; J: TRBJ2-1; D: TRBD2; V: TRBV19; DNA: TGTGCCAGTAAAAGGTCTAGCGGGGGACCGCAGTTCTTC; CDR3: CASKRSSGGPQFF
size: once; J: TRBJ2-1; D: NA; V: TRBV4-3; DNA: TGCGCCAGCAGCCAAGGGAGGGGTAGGACCTACAATGAGCAGTTCTTC; CDR3: CASSQGRGRTYNEQFF
size: NA; J: TRBJ2-5; D: TRBD1; V: TRBV7-6; DNA: TGTGCCAGCAGCTCCGGGACAGATGTCGAGACCCAGTACTTC; CDR3: CASSSGTDVETQYF
size: NA; J: TRBJ2-3; D: TRBD2; V: TRBV12-3/TRBV12-4; DNA: TGTGCCAGCAGACACCGAGCGGGGAATACGCAGTATTTT; CDR3: CASRHRAGNTQYF
size: once; J: TRBJ1-1; D: NA; V: TRBV7-2; DNA: TGTGCCAGCAGCTTAGGGGGGAGGGGCCTGGGCACTGAAGCTTTCTTT; CDR3: CASSLGGRGLGTEAFF
size: NA; J: TRBJ1-1; D: NA; V: TRBV2; DNA: TGTGCCAGCACCCGGGACACTGAAGCTTTCTTT; CDR3: CASTRDTEAFF
size: NA; J: TRBJ2-3; D: TRBD1; V: TRBV7-2; DNA: TGTGCCAGCAGCTTGGGGGGTGCCGGGACAGGGGTCACAGATACGCAGTATTTT; CDR3: CASSLGGAGTGVTDTQYF
size: NA; J: TRBJ1-5; D: NA; V: TRBV18; DNA: TGTGCCAGCTCACCAGGGCAGGGAAGAGGCCAGCCCCAGCATTTT; CDR3: CASSPGQGRGQPQHF
size: NA; J: TRBJ2-7; D: TRBD1; V: TRBV5-1; DNA: TGCGCCAGCAGCTTAGACAGGGTGGCCCCCTACGAGCAGTACTTC; CDR3: CASSLDRVAPYEQYF